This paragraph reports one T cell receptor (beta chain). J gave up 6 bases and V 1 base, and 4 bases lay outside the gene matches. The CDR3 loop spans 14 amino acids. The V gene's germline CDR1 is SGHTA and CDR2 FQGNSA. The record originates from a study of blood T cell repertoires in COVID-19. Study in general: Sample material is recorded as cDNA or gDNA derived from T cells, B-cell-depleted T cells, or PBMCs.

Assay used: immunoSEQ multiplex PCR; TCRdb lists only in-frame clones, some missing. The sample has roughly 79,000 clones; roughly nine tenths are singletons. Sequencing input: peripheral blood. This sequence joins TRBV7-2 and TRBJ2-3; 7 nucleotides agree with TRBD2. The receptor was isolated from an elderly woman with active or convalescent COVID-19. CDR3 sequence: CASSLVGEGDTQYF. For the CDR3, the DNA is TGTGCCAGCAGCTTAGTAGGGGAGGGCGATACGCAGTATTTT. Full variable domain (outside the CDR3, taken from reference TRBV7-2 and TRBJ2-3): GAGVSQSPSNKVTEKGKDVELRCDPISGHTALYWYRQSLGQGLEFLIYFQGNSAPDKSGLPSDRFSAERTGGSVSTLTIQRTQQEDSAVYLCASSLVGEGDTQYFGPGTRLTVL.